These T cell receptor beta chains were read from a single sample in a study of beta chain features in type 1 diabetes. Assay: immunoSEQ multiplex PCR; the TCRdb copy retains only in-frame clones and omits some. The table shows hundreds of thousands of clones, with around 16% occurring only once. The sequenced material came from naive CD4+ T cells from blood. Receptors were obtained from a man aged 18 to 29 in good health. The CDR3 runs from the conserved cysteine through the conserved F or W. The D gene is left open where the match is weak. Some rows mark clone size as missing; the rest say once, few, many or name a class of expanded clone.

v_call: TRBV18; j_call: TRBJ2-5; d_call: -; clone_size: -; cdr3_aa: CASSPQRQEKTQYF; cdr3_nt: TGTGCCAGCTCACCACAAAGGCAGGAAAAGACCCAGTACTTC
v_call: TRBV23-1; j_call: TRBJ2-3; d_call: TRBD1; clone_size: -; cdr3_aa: CASNLMDRPATDTQYF; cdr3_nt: TGCGCCAGCAATCTAATGGACAGGCCGGCCACAGATACGCAGTATTTT
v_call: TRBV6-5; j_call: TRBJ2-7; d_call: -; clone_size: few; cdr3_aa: CASSMARGWQYF; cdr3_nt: TGTGCCAGCAGTATGGCCCGGGGATGGCAGTACTTC
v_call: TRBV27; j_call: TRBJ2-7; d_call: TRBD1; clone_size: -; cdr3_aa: CASSTRDRVHEQYF; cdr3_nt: TGTGCCAGCAGTACCCGGGACAGGGTCCACGAGCAGTACTTC
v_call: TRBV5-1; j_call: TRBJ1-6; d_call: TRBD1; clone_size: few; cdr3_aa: CASSFVPGQDSPLHF; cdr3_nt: TGCGCCAGCAGCTTCGTCCCGGGACAGGATTCACCCCTCCACTTT
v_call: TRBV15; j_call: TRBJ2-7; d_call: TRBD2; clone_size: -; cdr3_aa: CATSREGGLAVPYEQYF; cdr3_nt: TGTGCCACCAGCAGGGAGGGGGGACTAGCGGTTCCCTACGAGCAGTACTTC
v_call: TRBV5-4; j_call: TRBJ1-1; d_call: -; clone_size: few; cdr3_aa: CASSLAPENTEAFF; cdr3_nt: TGTGCCAGCAGCTTGGCCCCAGAGAACACTGAAGCTTTCTTT
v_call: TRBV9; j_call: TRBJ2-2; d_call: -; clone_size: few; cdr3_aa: CASSVATSTGELFF; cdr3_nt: TGTGCCAGCAGCGTAGCTACGTCCACCGGGGAGCTGTTTTTT
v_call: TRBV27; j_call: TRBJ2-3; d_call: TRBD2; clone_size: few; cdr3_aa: CASSLRGGLAASTDTQYF; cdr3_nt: TGTGCCAGCAGTTTAAGGGGAGGACTAGCTGCTAGCACAGATACGCAGTATTTT
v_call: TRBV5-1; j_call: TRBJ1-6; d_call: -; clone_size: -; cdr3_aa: CASSPLGAINSPLHF; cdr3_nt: TGCGCCAGCAGCCCCCTTGGGGCGATTAATTCACCCCTCCACTTT
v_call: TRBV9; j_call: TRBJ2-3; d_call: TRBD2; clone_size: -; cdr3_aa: CASSFGTSGQFTDTQYF; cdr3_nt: TGTGCCAGCAGCTTCGGGACTAGCGGCCAATTCACAGATACGCAGTATTTT
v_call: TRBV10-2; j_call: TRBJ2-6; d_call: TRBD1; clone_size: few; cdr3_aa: CASSVARGTGANVLTF; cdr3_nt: TGCGCCAGCAGTGTCGCCAGGGGGACTGGGGCCAACGTCCTGACTTTC
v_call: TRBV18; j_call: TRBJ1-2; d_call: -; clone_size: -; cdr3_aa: CASSDRGSGYTF; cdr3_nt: TGTGCCAGCTCCGACCGGGGTTCCGGCTACACCTTC
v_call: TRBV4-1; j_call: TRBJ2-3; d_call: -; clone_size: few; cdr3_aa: CASSHHGLRTDTQYF; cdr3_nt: TGCGCCAGCAGCCATCACGGACTACGTACAGATACGCAGTATTTT
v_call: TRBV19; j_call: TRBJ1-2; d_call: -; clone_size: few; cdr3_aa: CASSIGTVNYGYTF; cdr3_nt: TGTGCCAGTAGTATAGGGACAGTCAACTATGGCTACACCTTC
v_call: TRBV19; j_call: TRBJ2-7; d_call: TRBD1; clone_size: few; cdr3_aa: CASSRGQASSYEQYF; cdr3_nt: TGTGCCAGTAGCCGTGGACAGGCGAGCTCCTACGAGCAGTACTTC
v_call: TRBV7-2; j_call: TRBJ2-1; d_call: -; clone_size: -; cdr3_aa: CASSFTGTRKTYNEQFF; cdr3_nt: TGTGCCAGCAGCTTTACGGGAACCCGAAAAACCTACAATGAGCAGTTCTTC
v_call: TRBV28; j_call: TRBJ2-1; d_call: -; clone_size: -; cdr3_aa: CASWGAGVLNEQFF; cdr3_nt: TGTGCCAGCTGGGGGGCGGGAGTGCTGAATGAGCAGTTCTTC
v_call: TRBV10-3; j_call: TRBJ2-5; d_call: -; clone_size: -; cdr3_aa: CAISRKQGAETQYF; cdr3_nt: TGTGCCATCAGCCGAAAACAGGGAGCGGAGACCCAGTACTTC
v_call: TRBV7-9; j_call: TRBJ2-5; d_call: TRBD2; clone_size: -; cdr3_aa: CASSLGTSGRETQYF; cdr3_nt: TGTGCCAGCAGCTTGGGGACTAGCGGGAGAGAGACCCAGTACTTC
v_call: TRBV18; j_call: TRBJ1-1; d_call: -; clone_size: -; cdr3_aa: CASSYMQGSYTEAFF; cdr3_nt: TGTGCCAGCTCGTATATGCAGGGATCGTACACTGAAGCTTTCTTT
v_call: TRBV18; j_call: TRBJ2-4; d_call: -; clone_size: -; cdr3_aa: CASSPLPGWNIQYF; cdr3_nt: TGTGCCAGCTCACCTCTCCCGGGTTGGAACATTCAGTACTTC
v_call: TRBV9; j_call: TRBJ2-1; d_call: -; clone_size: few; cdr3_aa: CASSESGWNEQFF; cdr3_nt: TGTGCCAGCAGCGAGAGCGGGTGGAATGAGCAGTTCTTC
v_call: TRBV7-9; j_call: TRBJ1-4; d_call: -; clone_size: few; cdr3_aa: CASSLGPLEKLFF; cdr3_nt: TGTGCCAGCAGCTTAGGGCCACTAGAAAAACTGTTTTTT
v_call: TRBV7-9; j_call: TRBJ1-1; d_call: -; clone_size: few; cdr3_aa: CASRRERGTEAFF; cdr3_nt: TGTGCCAGCAGGAGGGAAAGGGGGACTGAAGCTTTCTTT
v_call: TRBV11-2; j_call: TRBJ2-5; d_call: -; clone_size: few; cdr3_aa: CASSLGRGETQYF; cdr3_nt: TGTGCCAGCAGCTTAGGTCGGGGGGAGACCCAGTACTTC
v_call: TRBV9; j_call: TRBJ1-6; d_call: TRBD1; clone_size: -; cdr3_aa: CASSVEGQGGNSPLHF; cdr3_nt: TGTGCCAGCAGCGTAGAAGGACAGGGTGGCAATTCACCCCTCCACTTT
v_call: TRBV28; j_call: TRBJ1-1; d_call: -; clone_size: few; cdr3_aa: CASRPWTPGFGGTEAFF; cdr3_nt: TGTGCCAGCAGACCCTGGACACCAGGTTTTGGGGGGACTGAAGCTTTCTTT
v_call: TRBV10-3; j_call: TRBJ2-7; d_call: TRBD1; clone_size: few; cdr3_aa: CAIQGVGQGPYEQYF; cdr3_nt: TGTGCCATCCAGGGGGTGGGACAGGGACCCTACGAGCAGTACTTC
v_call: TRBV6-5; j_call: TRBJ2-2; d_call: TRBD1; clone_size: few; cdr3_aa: CASSYGTGIGELFF; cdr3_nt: TGTGCCAGCAGTTACGGGACAGGGATCGGGGAGCTGTTTTTT
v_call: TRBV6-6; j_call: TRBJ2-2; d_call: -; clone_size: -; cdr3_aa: CASSSRQAGELFF; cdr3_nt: TGTGCCAGCAGTTCGCGACAGGCCGGGGAGCTGTTTTTT
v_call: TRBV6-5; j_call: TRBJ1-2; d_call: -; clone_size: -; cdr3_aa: CASSYERLLIYGYTF; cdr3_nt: TGTGCCAGCAGTTACGAGAGGTTACTCATCTATGGCTACACCTTC
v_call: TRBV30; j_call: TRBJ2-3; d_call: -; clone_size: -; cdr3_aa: CAWRKEPGTGTDTQYF; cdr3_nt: TGTGCCTGGAGAAAAGAACCCGGGACTGGCACAGATACGCAGTATTTT
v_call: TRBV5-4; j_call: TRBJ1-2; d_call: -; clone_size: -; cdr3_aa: CASTLRASYGYTF; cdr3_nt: TGTGCCAGCACCCTCCGGGCCAGCTATGGCTACACCTTC
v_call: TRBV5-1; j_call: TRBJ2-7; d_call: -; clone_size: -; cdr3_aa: CASSLVQGGYEQYF; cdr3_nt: TGCGCCAGCAGCTTGGTACAGGGAGGTTACGAGCAGTACTTC
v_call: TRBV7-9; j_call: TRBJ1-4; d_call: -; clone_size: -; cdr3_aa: CASSTPGTNEKLFF; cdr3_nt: TGTGCCAGCAGCACCCCGGGGACTAATGAAAAACTGTTTTTT
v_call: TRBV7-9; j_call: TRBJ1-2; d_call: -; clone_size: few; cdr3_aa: CASSLGESYGYTF; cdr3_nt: TGTGCCAGCAGCCTGGGAGAAAGCTATGGCTACACCTTC
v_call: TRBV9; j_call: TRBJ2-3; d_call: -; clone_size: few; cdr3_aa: CASWKGPGADTQYF; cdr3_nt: TGTGCCAGCTGGAAGGGCCCTGGGGCAGATACGCAGTATTTT
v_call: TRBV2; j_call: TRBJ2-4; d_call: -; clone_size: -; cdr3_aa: CASSVTAWSAKNIQYF; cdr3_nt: TGTGCCAGCAGTGTGACAGCCTGGTCAGCCAAAAACATTCAGTACTTC
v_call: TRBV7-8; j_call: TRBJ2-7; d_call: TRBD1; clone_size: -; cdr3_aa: CASRPNPGQISYEQYF; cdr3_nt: TGTGCCAGCAGGCCAAATCCGGGACAGATCTCCTACGAGCAGTACTTC
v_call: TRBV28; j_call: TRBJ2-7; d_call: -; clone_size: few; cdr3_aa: CASRSGAPYEQYF; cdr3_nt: TGTGCCAGCAGGTCTGGGGCGCCCTACGAGCAGTACTTC
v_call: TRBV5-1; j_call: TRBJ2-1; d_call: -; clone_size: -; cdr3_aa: CASSFVGVYNEQFF; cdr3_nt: TGCGCCAGCAGCTTCGTAGGAGTTTACAATGAGCAGTTCTTC
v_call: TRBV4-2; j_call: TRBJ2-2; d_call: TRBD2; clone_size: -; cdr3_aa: CASSRSSGENTGELFF; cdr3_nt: TGTGCCAGCAGCCGGTCTAGCGGGGAGAACACCGGGGAGCTGTTTTTT
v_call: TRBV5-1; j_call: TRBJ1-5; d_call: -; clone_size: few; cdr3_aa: CASSERGYQPQHF; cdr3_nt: TGCGCCAGCAGCGAAAGGGGGTATCAGCCCCAGCATTTT
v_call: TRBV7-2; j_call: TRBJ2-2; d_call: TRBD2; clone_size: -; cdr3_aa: CASSFASGANTGELFF; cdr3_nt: TGTGCCAGCAGCTTCGCTAGCGGGGCAAACACCGGGGAGCTGTTTTTT
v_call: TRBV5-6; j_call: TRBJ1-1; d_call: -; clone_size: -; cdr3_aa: CASSFSGNTEAFF; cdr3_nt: TGTGCCAGCAGCTTCTCTGGGAACACTGAAGCTTTCTTT
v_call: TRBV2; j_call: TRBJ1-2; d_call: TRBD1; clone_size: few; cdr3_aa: CASSPYTGGQGSGYTF; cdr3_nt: TGTGCCAGCAGTCCTTACACAGGGGGCCAGGGGTCTGGCTACACCTTC